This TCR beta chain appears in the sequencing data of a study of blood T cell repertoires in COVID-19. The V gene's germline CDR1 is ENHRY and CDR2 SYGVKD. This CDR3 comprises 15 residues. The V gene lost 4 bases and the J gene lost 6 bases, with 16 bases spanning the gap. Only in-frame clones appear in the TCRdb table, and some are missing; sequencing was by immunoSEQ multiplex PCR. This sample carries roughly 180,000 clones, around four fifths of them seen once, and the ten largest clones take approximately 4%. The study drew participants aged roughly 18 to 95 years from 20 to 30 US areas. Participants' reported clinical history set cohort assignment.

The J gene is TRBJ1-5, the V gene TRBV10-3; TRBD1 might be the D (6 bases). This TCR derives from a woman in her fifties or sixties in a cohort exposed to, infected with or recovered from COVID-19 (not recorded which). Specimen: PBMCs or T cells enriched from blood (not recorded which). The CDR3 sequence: CAISVGSGEGQPQHF. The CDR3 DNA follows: TGTGCCATCAGTGTGGGGTCAGGGGAGGGTCAGCCCCAGCATTTT.